This record concerns one T cell receptor beta chain sequence. This clone showed up just once. Its antigen target is currently unknown. No much larger clonotype is one base removed from it; base qualities were not supplied. The CDR3, from cysteine to phenylalanine, totals 17 residues. Of the read, only the CDR3 DNA is kept; its 51 bases are in frame from base 1. Compared with germline, V lacks 1 base and J lacks 10 bases; bases without a gene match: 18. CDR1 SGHAT and CDR2 FQNNGV are derived from the germline V gene. The entry originates in a study of OX40 agonist ivuxolimab in advanced cancers. In the study overall: Ivuxolimab was a fully human IgG2 agonistic monoclonal antibody targeting the costimulatory receptor OX40 (CD134). The monotherapy dose-escalation portion (N of about 49 patients) of the phase I ivuxolimab trial is reported in the paper. The point of sequencing TCRbeta in the periphery was to test whether ivuxolimab changed TCR sequence diversity and drove clonal T-cell expansion. Prior anti-PD-1, anti-PD-L1 or anti-CTLA-4 therapy was permitted, and approximately 39% of dose-escalation patients had received checkpoint inhibitors. Partial responses occurred in three dose-escalation patients, of whom one had hepatocellular carcinoma and two had cutaneous melanoma. Among the approximately 50 dose-escalation patients, approximately 20 had hepatocellular carcinoma, 15 or so melanoma, 9 renal cell carcinoma and 9 head and neck cancer. Intravenous ivuxolimab was administered to patients every 2 weeks at six dose levels: 0.01, 0.1, 0.3, 1.5, 3 and 10 mg/kg. The dose-escalation cohort was 80% to 90% male with a mean age of roughly 60 years, ranging from roughly 23 to 80. On the study overall, not on this receptor specifically: Low levels of normalized T-cell clonal expansion were also seen in some patients who did not respond. Which antigens the clonally expanded peripheral T cells were specific for was not determined. Clonal expansion of both CD4+ and CD8+ blood T cells was observed from baseline to week 6 at doses 0.1 to 3.0 mg/kg. On average, CD8+ T cells showed more expanded clones than CD4+ T cells after ivuxolimab. In the 0.1-3.0 mg/kg groups, partial responders were among the patients with the lowest normalized peripheral clonal expansion, particularly in CD8+ T cells.

For sequencing of the TCRbeta CDR3 region, genomic DNA was extracted from the sorted cells. The immunoSEQ Assay was used for sequencing of TCRbeta CDR3 regions. TCRdb took over this immuneACCESS table, retaining in-frame rearrangements with V and J assigned. Such tables are incomplete; in checked studies, under half of the missing clones stem from an unresolved V gene, and the remainder is unexplained. The sample profile shows approximately 28,000 clones; 84% of them were found once. The biggest ten clones account for approximately 25% of the sample. Patients with autoimmune disease history or receiving systemic immunosuppression were excluded from the trial. Peripheral blood for TCR sequencing was collected from all dose cohorts at baseline, on cycle 4 day 1, and on cycle 7 day 1. The samples were taken from a phase I, first-in-human, multicenter, open-label dose-escalation trial of ivuxolimab. The trial enrolled adults with locally advanced or metastatic head and neck squamous cell, hepatocellular, melanoma or renal cell carcinoma. Before TCR sequencing, CD4+ T cells and CD8+ T cells were sorted from peripheral blood as separate populations.

The sequencing used CD4+ or CD8+ T cells sorted from blood, collected in a trial of the OX40 agonist ivuxolimab. The chain is assembled from TRBV11-2 and TRBJ2-5, and 7 junction bases match TRBD2. The receptor comes from an adult with an advanced solid tumor such as melanoma, head and neck, liver or kidney cancer. The bases read TGTGCCAGCAGCTTAGTATATTTGGCAGATGGGAGGGTGGACCAGTACTTC. This yields the protein CASSLVYLADGRVDQYF.